There are a few counts of the clone carrying this T cell receptor beta chain. The antigen is undetermined. cDNA molecules, individually, were tagged with unique molecular identifiers. MiXCR, run by TCRdb on the 5' RACE reads, gives a single entry per CDR3 protein. Here the sample spans around 78,000 distinct CDR3 sequences, roughly a tenth being singletons. The record originates from a study of early T cells in non-severe SARS-CoV-2 infection. Whole-study context: Sequenced bulk RNA came from whole blood that was unsorted, and chains were unpaired.

Study findings and constraints: VDJdb-based annotation leaned toward anti-spike CD8 responses and missed private and CD4 specificities.

The germline V and J ends were trimmed by 2 bases and 2 bases, with 7 bases remaining between them. This CDR3 has 14 amino acids. The germline CDR1 and CDR2 sequences are SGHTA and FQGTGA. The sequenced sample was whole blood, obtained at baseline. The chain couples TRBV7-3 to TRBJ2-1, with D hard to call. This receptor was identified in an adult who was a healthcare worker with PCR-confirmed SARS-CoV-2 infection or an uninfected control (not recorded which). CDR3 sequence reads: CASSLFTAYNEQFF. The CDR3 region has the DNA TGTGCCAGCAGCTTATTCACAGCCTACAATGAGCAGTTCTTC.